Listed below are T cell receptor beta chains from one sample, sequenced in a study of early T cells in non-severe SARS-CoV-2 infection. TCRdb used MiXCR to reprocess the 5' RACE reads, holding one entry per CDR3 protein. Among tens of thousands of distinct CDR3 sequences listed, approximately 4.8% were seen once. Specimen: whole blood. The source is an adult who was a healthcare worker with PCR-confirmed SARS-CoV-2 infection or an uninfected control (not recorded which). Each CDR3 is given with its conserved first and last residue. D genes are given only for firm matches. Where a row states a size, it is once, few, many or the class of an expanded clone; other rows omit it.

D gene: .
CDR3 length: 15
V gene: TRBV6-1
clone size: many
J gene: TRBJ1-5
CDR3 protein: CASSEWDNSNQPQHF
CDR3 DNA: TGTGCCAGCAGTGAATGGGACAATAGCAATCAGCCCCAGCATTTT

D gene: .
CDR3 length: 15
V gene: TRBV7-9
clone size: few
J gene: TRBJ2-5
CDR3 protein: CASSPREDRQETQYF
CDR3 DNA: TGTGCCAGCAGCCCCCGGGAAGACAGACAAGAGACCCAGTACTTC

D gene: TRBD2
CDR3 length: 14
V gene: TRBV10-3
clone size: many
J gene: TRBJ2-1
CDR3 protein: CAIRLAGEKNEQFF
CDR3 DNA: TGTGCCATCAGACTAGCGGGAGAAAAGAATGAGCAGTTCTTC

D gene: TRBD2
CDR3 length: 15
V gene: TRBV28
clone size: many
J gene: TRBJ2-7
CDR3 protein: CASTTSGSVDYEQYF
CDR3 DNA: TGTGCCAGCACTACTAGCGGGAGCGTCGACTACGAGCAGTACTTC

D gene: .
CDR3 length: 11
V gene: TRBV6-6
clone size: .
J gene: TRBJ1-1
CDR3 protein: CASSYGSEAFF
CDR3 DNA: TGTGCCAGCAGTTACGGCTCTGAAGCTTTCTTT

D gene: .
CDR3 length: 14
V gene: TRBV27
clone size: many
J gene: TRBJ2-7
CDR3 protein: CASSFQGGTYEQYF
CDR3 DNA: TGTGCCAGCAGTTTCCAGGGAGGAACCTACGAGCAGTACTTC

D gene: .
CDR3 length: 15
V gene: TRBV27
clone size: .
J gene: TRBJ1-1
CDR3 protein: CASSLRQGGTTEAFF
CDR3 DNA: TGTGCCAGCAGTTTAAGGCAGGGCGGAACGACTGAAGCTTTCTTT

D gene: .
CDR3 length: 16
V gene: TRBV7-6
clone size: medium-sized
J gene: TRBJ2-3
CDR3 protein: CASSLEWVGEGYTQYF
CDR3 DNA: TGTGCCAGCAGCTTAGAATGGGTGGGAGAAGGATATACGCAGTATTTT

D gene: .
CDR3 length: 15
V gene: TRBV24-1
clone size: .
J gene: TRBJ2-3
CDR3 protein: CATSDLFDSADTQYF
CDR3 DNA: TGTGCCACCAGTGATTTGTTCGACAGCGCAGATACGCAGTATTTT

D gene: TRBD2
CDR3 length: 15
V gene: TRBV3-1
clone size: many
J gene: TRBJ2-7
CDR3 protein: CASSQQAGGPYEQYF
CDR3 DNA: TGTGCCAGCAGCCAACAAGCGGGAGGGCCCTACGAGCAGTACTTC

D gene: .
CDR3 length: 14
V gene: TRBV27
clone size: many
J gene: TRBJ1-1
CDR3 protein: CASRYRNKNTEAFF
CDR3 DNA: TGTGCCAGCAGGTACAGGAATAAGAACACTGAAGCTTTCTTT

D gene: TRBD2
CDR3 length: 13
V gene: TRBV2
clone size: many
J gene: TRBJ2-5
CDR3 protein: CASRGTSVETQYF
CDR3 DNA: TGTGCCAGCAGAGGGACTAGCGTGGAGACCCAGTACTTC

D gene: TRBD2
CDR3 length: 14
V gene: TRBV7-9
clone size: .
J gene: TRBJ2-1
CDR3 protein: CASSLAGVGNEQFF
CDR3 DNA: TGTGCCAGCAGCCTAGCGGGAGTGGGCAATGAGCAGTTCTTC

D gene: TRBD1
CDR3 length: 16
V gene: TRBV20-1
clone size: many
J gene: TRBJ1-6
CDR3 protein: CSARGQGATYNSPLHF
CDR3 DNA: TGCAGTGCGAGGGGACAGGGGGCTACCTATAATTCACCCCTCCACTTT

D gene: .
CDR3 length: 15
V gene: TRBV7-9
clone size: .
J gene: TRBJ1-4
CDR3 protein: CASSPPGWANEKLFF
CDR3 DNA: TGTGCCAGCAGCCCCCCAGGGTGGGCTAATGAAAAACTGTTTTTT

D gene: TRBD2
CDR3 length: 15
V gene: TRBV7-2
clone size: many
J gene: TRBJ2-5
CDR3 protein: CASSVEGLNQETQYF
CDR3 DNA: TGTGCCAGCAGCGTGGAGGGACTAAACCAAGAGACCCAGTACTTC

D gene: .
CDR3 length: 17
V gene: TRBV7-8
clone size: .
J gene: TRBJ2-7
CDR3 protein: CASSYPASPGYSYEQYF
CDR3 DNA: TGTGCCAGCAGCTATCCAGCGAGCCCAGGATACTCCTACGAGCAGTACTTC

D gene: TRBD2
CDR3 length: 15
V gene: TRBV24-1
clone size: few
J gene: TRBJ2-1
CDR3 protein: CATSIAGSSYNEQFF
CDR3 DNA: TGTGCCACCAGTATAGCGGGGAGCTCCTACAATGAGCAGTTCTTC

D gene: .
CDR3 length: 14
V gene: TRBV2
clone size: many
J gene: TRBJ2-7
CDR3 protein: CASSDAGFSYEQYF
CDR3 DNA: TGTGCCAGCAGTGATGCGGGTTTTTCCTACGAGCAGTACTTC

D gene: TRBD2
CDR3 length: 14
V gene: TRBV11-1
clone size: .
J gene: TRBJ2-7
CDR3 protein: CASSPGLGAYEQYF
CDR3 DNA: TGTGCCAGCAGCCCGGGACTAGGAGCCTACGAGCAGTACTTC

D gene: TRBD2
CDR3 length: 17
V gene: TRBV4-3
clone size: many
J gene: TRBJ2-6
CDR3 protein: CASSPDAAGVGANVLTF
CDR3 DNA: TGCGCCAGCAGCCCGGACGCCGCGGGAGTTGGGGCCAACGTCCTGACTTTC

D gene: .
CDR3 length: 11
V gene: TRBV19
clone size: many
J gene: TRBJ1-1
CDR3 protein: CASKTKGEAFF
CDR3 DNA: TGTGCCAGTAAAACTAAGGGGGAAGCTTTCTTT

D gene: TRBD2
CDR3 length: 14
V gene: TRBV20-1
clone size: few
J gene: TRBJ2-7
CDR3 protein: CSARAAGAKDEQYF
CDR3 DNA: TGCAGTGCTAGAGCGGCGGGAGCAAAGGACGAGCAGTACTTC

D gene: TRBD2
CDR3 length: 14
V gene: TRBV28
clone size: many
J gene: TRBJ2-7
CDR3 protein: CASRGRGGPYEQYF
CDR3 DNA: TGTGCCAGCCGGGGGCGCGGGGGGCCCTACGAGCAGTACTTC

D gene: .
CDR3 length: 14
V gene: TRBV9
clone size: many
J gene: TRBJ1-3
CDR3 protein: CASSVVGVGNTIYF
CDR3 DNA: TGTGCCAGCAGCGTCGTGGGGGTTGGAAACACCATATATTTT

D gene: TRBD1
CDR3 length: 16
V gene: TRBV24-1
clone size: few
J gene: TRBJ2-5
CDR3 protein: CATSDFTGDIQETQYF
CDR3 DNA: TGTGCCACCAGTGATTTTACAGGGGATATCCAAGAGACCCAGTACTTC

D gene: TRBD2
CDR3 length: 17
V gene: TRBV28
clone size: many
J gene: TRBJ2-4
CDR3 protein: CASTQLAGGLAKNIQYF
CDR3 DNA: TGTGCCAGCACCCAACTAGCGGGAGGGTTAGCCAAAAACATTCAGTACTTC

D gene: TRBD2
CDR3 length: 16
V gene: TRBV27
clone size: many
J gene: TRBJ2-3
CDR3 protein: CASSSLLAGGADTQYF
CDR3 DNA: TGTGCCAGCAGTTCCCTCTTAGCGGGAGGGGCAGATACGCAGTATTTT

D gene: .
CDR3 length: 14
V gene: TRBV11-1
clone size: many
J gene: TRBJ2-3
CDR3 protein: CASSVDRLEDTQYF
CDR3 DNA: TGTGCCAGCAGCGTCGACAGGCTCGAAGATACGCAGTATTTT

D gene: TRBD2
CDR3 length: 18
V gene: TRBV5-1
clone size: many
J gene: TRBJ2-4
CDR3 protein: CASSLVPPRAGGEDIQYF
CDR3 DNA: TGCGCCAGCAGCTTGGTTCCCCCTCGAGCGGGAGGTGAGGACATTCAGTACTTC

D gene: .
CDR3 length: 18
V gene: TRBV19
clone size: .
J gene: TRBJ2-5
CDR3 protein: CASSITLAGTRSQETQYF
CDR3 DNA: TGTGCCAGTAGTATAACTCTGGCCGGGACAAGGAGCCAAGAGACCCAGTACTTC

D gene: .
CDR3 length: 14
V gene: TRBV12-3/TRBV12-4
clone size: many
J gene: TRBJ1-2
CDR3 protein: CASRNTGLSYGYTF
CDR3 DNA: TGTGCCAGCAGAAACACAGGGTTGAGCTATGGCTACACCTTC

D gene: .
CDR3 length: 17
V gene: TRBV3-1
clone size: many
J gene: TRBJ2-1
CDR3 protein: CASSQDGTVLLYNEQFF
CDR3 DNA: TGTGCCAGCAGCCAAGATGGGACGGTTTTACTTTACAATGAGCAGTTCTTC

D gene: .
CDR3 length: 15
V gene: TRBV5-1
clone size: many
J gene: TRBJ2-2
CDR3 protein: CASSLDAFHTGELFF
CDR3 DNA: TGCGCCAGCAGCTTGGACGCCTTTCACACCGGGGAGCTGTTTTTT

D gene: .
CDR3 length: 16
V gene: TRBV7-2
clone size: few
J gene: TRBJ2-6
CDR3 protein: CASSLAPVSGANVLTF
CDR3 DNA: TGTGCCAGCAGCTTAGCGCCGGTGTCGGGGGCCAACGTCCTGACTTTC

D gene: .
CDR3 length: 11
V gene: TRBV28
clone size: many
J gene: TRBJ2-7
CDR3 protein: CASRTSREQYF
CDR3 DNA: TGTGCCAGCAGGACTAGTCGCGAGCAGTACTTC

D gene: .
CDR3 length: 11
V gene: TRBV18
clone size: few
J gene: TRBJ2-1
CDR3 protein: CASSTRLEQFF
CDR3 DNA: TGTGCCAGCTCAACTAGACTGGAGCAGTTCTTC

D gene: TRBD2
CDR3 length: 15
V gene: TRBV29-1
clone size: many
J gene: TRBJ2-6
CDR3 protein: CSVAGGLPGANVLTF
CDR3 DNA: TGCAGCGTCGCGGGGGGCCTTCCTGGGGCCAACGTCCTGACTTTC

D gene: TRBD1
CDR3 length: 16
V gene: TRBV5-4
clone size: many
J gene: TRBJ2-1
CDR3 protein: CASSRNRGQARNEQFF
CDR3 DNA: TGTGCCAGCAGCCGGAATAGGGGGCAAGCGAGGAATGAGCAGTTCTTC

D gene: TRBD2
CDR3 length: 14
V gene: TRBV2
clone size: .
J gene: TRBJ2-3
CDR3 protein: CASSGTSGTDTQYF
CDR3 DNA: TGTGCCAGCAGTGGGACTAGTGGCACAGATACGCAGTATTTT

D gene: TRBD1
CDR3 length: 15
V gene: TRBV7-2
clone size: many
J gene: TRBJ1-4
CDR3 protein: CASSLAGQSNEKLFF
CDR3 DNA: TGTGCCAGCAGCTTAGCGGGACAGAGTAATGAAAAACTGTTTTTT

D gene: .
CDR3 length: 13
V gene: TRBV15
clone size: many
J gene: TRBJ2-7
CDR3 protein: CATSRDFNYEQYF
CDR3 DNA: TGTGCCACCAGCCGGGACTTTAATTACGAGCAGTACTTC

D gene: .
CDR3 length: 11
V gene: TRBV12-3/TRBV12-4
clone size: few
J gene: TRBJ1-3
CDR3 protein: CATELGNTIYF
CDR3 DNA: TGTGCCACCGAACTAGGAAACACCATATATTTT

D gene: .
CDR3 length: 12
V gene: TRBV28
clone size: many
J gene: TRBJ2-5
CDR3 protein: CASNEGQETQYF
CDR3 DNA: TGTGCCAGCAACGAGGGGCAAGAGACCCAGTACTTC

D gene: .
CDR3 length: 14
V gene: TRBV18
clone size: many
J gene: TRBJ1-5
CDR3 protein: CASSPVGSNQPQHF
CDR3 DNA: TGTGCCAGCTCACCAGTTGGTAGCAATCAGCCCCAGCATTTT

D gene: TRBD2
CDR3 length: 16
V gene: TRBV3-1
clone size: .
J gene: TRBJ2-5
CDR3 protein: CASSQRLAGSRETQYF
CDR3 DNA: TGTGCCAGCAGCCAGAGGTTAGCGGGATCACGGGAGACCCAGTACTTC